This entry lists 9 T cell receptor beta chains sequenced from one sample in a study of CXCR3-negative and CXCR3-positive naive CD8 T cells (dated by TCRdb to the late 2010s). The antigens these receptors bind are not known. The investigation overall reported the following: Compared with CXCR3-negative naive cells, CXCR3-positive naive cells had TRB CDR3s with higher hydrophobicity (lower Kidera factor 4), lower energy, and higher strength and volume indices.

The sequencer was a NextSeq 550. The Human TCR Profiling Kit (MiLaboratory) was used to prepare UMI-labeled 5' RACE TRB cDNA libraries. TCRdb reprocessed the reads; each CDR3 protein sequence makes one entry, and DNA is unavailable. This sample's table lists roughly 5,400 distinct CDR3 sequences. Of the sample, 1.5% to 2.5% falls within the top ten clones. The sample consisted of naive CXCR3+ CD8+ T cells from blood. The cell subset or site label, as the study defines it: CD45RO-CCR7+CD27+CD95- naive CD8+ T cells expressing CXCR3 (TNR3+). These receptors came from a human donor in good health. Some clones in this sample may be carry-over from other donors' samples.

The CDR3 protein is CASSQGGRYEQYF. V usage is TRBV4-2 and J usage is TRBJ2-7; TCRdb lists TRBD2, though no DNA is available to test this call. From germline, CDR1 is LGHNA and CDR2 YNFKEQ. The CDR3 is made up of 13 amino acids.

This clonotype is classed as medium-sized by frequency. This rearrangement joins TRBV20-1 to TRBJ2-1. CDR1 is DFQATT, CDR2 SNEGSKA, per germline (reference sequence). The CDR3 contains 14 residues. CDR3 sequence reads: CSARDFLTDNEQFF.

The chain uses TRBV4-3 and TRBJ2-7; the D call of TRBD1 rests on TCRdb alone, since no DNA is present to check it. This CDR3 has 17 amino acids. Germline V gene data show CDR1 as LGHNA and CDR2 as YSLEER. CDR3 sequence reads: CASSQDRGRGGAGEQYF.

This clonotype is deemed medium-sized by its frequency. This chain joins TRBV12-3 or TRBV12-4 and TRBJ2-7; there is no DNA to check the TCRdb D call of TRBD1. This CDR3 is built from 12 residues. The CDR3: CASSQGHYEQYF.

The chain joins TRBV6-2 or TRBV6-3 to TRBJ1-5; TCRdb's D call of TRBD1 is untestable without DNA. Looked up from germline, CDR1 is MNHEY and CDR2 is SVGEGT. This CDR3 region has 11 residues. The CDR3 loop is CAAGVNQPQHF.

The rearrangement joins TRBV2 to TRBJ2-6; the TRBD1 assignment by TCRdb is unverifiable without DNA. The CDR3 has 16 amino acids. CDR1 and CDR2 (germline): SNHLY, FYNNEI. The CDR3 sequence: CASLDRVFSGANVLTF. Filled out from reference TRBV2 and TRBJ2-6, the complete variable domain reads EPEVTQTPSHQVTQMGQEVILRCVPISNHLYFYWYRQILGQKVEFLVSFYNNEISEKSEIFDDQFSVERPDGSNFTLKIRSTKLEDSAMYFCASLDRVFSGANVLTFGAGSRLTVL.

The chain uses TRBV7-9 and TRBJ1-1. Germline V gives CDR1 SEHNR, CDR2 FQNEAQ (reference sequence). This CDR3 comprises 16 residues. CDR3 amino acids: CASSFSVTRTNTEAFF.

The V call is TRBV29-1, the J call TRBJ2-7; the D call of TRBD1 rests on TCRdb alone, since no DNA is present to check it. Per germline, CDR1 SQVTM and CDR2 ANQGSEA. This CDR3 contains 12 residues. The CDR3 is CSVDGAGHEQYF.

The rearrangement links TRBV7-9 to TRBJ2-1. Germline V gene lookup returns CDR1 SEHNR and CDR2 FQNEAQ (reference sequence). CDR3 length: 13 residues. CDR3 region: CASSLAANNEQFF.